This TCR beta chain stems from a study of blood T cell repertoires in COVID-19 (TCRdb year 2020). For the wider study: The collaborator samples originated in the United States, Italy and Spain and spanned the acute and convalescent phases of COVID-19. Deeply sampled blood TCRbeta repertoires from subjects exposed to, actively infected with, or recovered from COVID-19 were included in the dataset. The prospective study material was composed of cDNA or gDNA derived from T cells, B-cell-depleted T cells, or PBMCs. Nearly every sample came with metadata listing a de-identified subject ID, COVID-19 status, age in years and sex. Samples came from the ongoing ImmuneRACE study (first 160 participants) plus 1,254 subjects from 6 global collaborators. HLA class I and class II types, where available, came from metadata supplied by the sample provider rather than from assay-based typing. A freely available public database, intended as a resource for researchers studying the immune response to SARS-CoV-2, is where the repertoires were released.

The immunoSEQ Assay, a bias-controlled multiplex PCR, was used to amplify TCRbeta CDR3 regions from genomic DNA. From the authors' description of their analysis: Within the assay, amplification of reference gene primers was used to estimate how many nucleated cells each sample contained. Sequence reads were collapsed and filtered to measure the absolute abundance of every unique TCRbeta CDR3 rearrangement. For each sample, productive Simpson clonality was calculated as the square root of Simpson's diversity index over productive rearrangements. TCRdb's version of the immuneACCESS table is confined to in-frame rearrangements and falls short of the full clone set. An unresolved V gene accounts for under half of the shortfall where checked; the remainder is of unknown origin. That table furnishes V, J and clone size, whereas the DNA furnished D and trimming. Counted in this sample were nearly 200,000 clones; around 85% of them appeared once. Together, the top ten hold about 0.72% of the sample.

Whole blood was collected in K2EDTA tubes by collaborating institutions according to the institutions' own protocols. Collaborator samples were shipped for TCRbeta analysis as frozen whole blood, isolated PBMCs, or DNA extracted from either sample type. Inclusive of the bounding cysteine and phenylalanine, the CDR3 is 15 residues long. Of all the DNA, just the CDR3 is kept, 45 bases in frame from base 1. CDR1 MDHEN and CDR2 SYDVKM were looked up in the germline V gene. Trimming accounts for 6 bases at V and 3 bases at J, while the number of junction bases matched to no gene is 9. Results the study describes overall, beyond this receptor: How much clinical and demographic metadata was included differed by source and by participant, and the metadata was provided uncurated.

Comments on this clone: No antigen is known for it. No per-base quality is available; no much larger clone lies one base away.

This receptor was taken from a woman between 70 and 85 years old with acute or convalescent COVID-19. The receptor chain draws on TRBV28 and TRBJ2-7, with 9 bases matching TRBD1. Sequencing was done on a sample of peripheral blood. The CDR3 amino acid sequence is: CASRPGTGPNYEQYF. The nucleotide sequence reads as follows: TGTGCCAGCAGACCCGGGACAGGGCCCAACTACGAGCAGTACTTC.